One and the same sample provided the 22 T cell receptor beta chains below, sequenced in a study of blood T cell repertoires in COVID-19. Sequencing was performed with immunoSEQ multiplex PCR; in TCRdb, only in-frame clones are kept and a portion is missing. The sample gives 200,000 or so clones, about 78% of which show up once; 5.5% to 7% is in the top ten. Sequenced input: peripheral blood. Source of these receptors: a woman in her seventies with acute or convalescent COVID-19.

The rearrangement links TRBV5-4 to TRBJ1-1; D is perhaps TRBD1 (6 bases). The CDR3 consists of 13 residues. The V end was cut by 1 base, the J end by 5 bases, with 9 bases between. Per the germline V gene, CDR1 is SGHNT and CDR2 is YYREEE (reference sequence). CDR3 DNA sequence: TGTGCCAGCAGCTTGCGGGGGGCGACTGAAGCTTTCTTT. Its protein is CASSLRGATEAFF.

This clone has only one observation. This chain links TRBV27 with TRBJ1-1, with TRBD1 identical over 7 bases. The V gene end was trimmed by 8 bases and the J gene end by 1 base; junction bases not matched to a gene: 13. CDR3 size: 16 residues. CDR1 MNHEY and CDR2 SMNVEV come from the germline V gene (reference sequence). CDR3 bases: TGTGCCAGCTCCAGGACAGGACCCCAGGGGAACACTGAAGCTTTCTTT. It translates to CASSRTGPQGNTEAFF.

This clone was observed a single time. This chain uses TRBV10-2 with TRBJ1-6; no clear D gene. V was pared by 2 bases and J by 7 bases, with 6 bases between. The CDR3 extends over 13 amino acids. Germline V lookup: CDR1 WSHSY, CDR2 SAAADI. CDR3 coding DNA: TGCGCCAGCAGTGAGCCAGGAAATTCACCCCTCCACTTT. This gives the protein CASSEPGNSPLHF.

The chain combines TRBV30 with TRBJ1-5; tentatively, D is TRBD1 (5 bases). Between the trimmed V and J ends, which lost 4 bases and 3 bases, there was a span of 13 bases. The CDR3 is made up of 14 amino acids. CDR1 GTSNPN and CDR2 SVGIG come from the germline V gene (reference sequence). CDR3 region: CAWTFWGTNQPQHF. CDR3 nucleotides: TGTGCCTGGACCTTCTGGGGCACCAATCAGCCCCAGCATTTT.

This chain links TRBV9 with TRBJ2-1; 8 nucleotides match TRBD2. Germline values: CDR1 SGDLS, CDR2 YYNGEE. V dropped 6 bases and J dropped 3; count of bases not matched to a gene: 5. The CDR3 consists of 14 residues. This CDR3 reads CASTRTSIYNEQFF. In DNA form, the CDR3 reads TGTGCCAGCACCCGGACTAGCATCTACAATGAGCAGTTCTTC.

In this sample, this clone turned up a few times. V and J are TRBV5-1 and TRBJ2-3, with D possibly matching TRBD2 (5 bases). The CDR3 totals 16 residues. Per germline, CDR1 SGHRS and CDR2 YFSETQ. The V end was cut by 0 bases, the J end by 4 bases, with 15 bases between. The CDR3 DNA follows: TGCGCCAGCAGCTTGGTGCAGCGGAGCTACCCAGATACGCAGTATTTT. This encodes CASSLVQRSYPDTQYF.

This clone has more than one count but fewer than ten. This chain connects TRBV5-4 to TRBJ2-7; the match to TRBD2 covers 7 bases. CDR3 length: 14 residues. Per the germline V gene, CDR1 is SGHNT and CDR2 is YYREEE (reference sequence). Unmatched junction bases numbered 7, after V lost 6 bases and J lost 1 base. The CDR3 DNA reads TGTGCCAGCACCTCGCAAGCGGGATCCTACGAGCAGTACTTC. Translated, it gives CASTSQAGSYEQYF.

This chain joins TRBV10-3 and TRBJ2-7, with 9 bases aligning to TRBD2. V shed 6 bases and J 5 bases; nucleotides not matched to a gene: 8. There are 14 residues in the CDR3. From germline, CDR1 is ENHRY and CDR2 SYGVKD. CDR3 DNA sequence: TGTGCCATCAGGACTAGCGGTACCCTAGACGAGCAGTACTTC. Protein product: CAIRTSGTLDEQYF.

The chain is built from TRBV18 and TRBJ2-1; TRBD2 matches at 15 bases. The CDR3 is 15 residues long. From germline, CDR1 is KGHSH and CDR2 LQKENI. J was trimmed by 8 bases and V by 3 bases; bases with no gene match: 2. Written as DNA, the CDR3 is TGTGCCAGCTCACCGGGACTAGCGGGAGGCGATGAGCAGTTCTTC. Amino acids: CASSPGLAGGDEQFF.

This sequence joins TRBV29-1 and TRBJ1-2, with TRBD1 identical over 8 bases. Losses at the gene ends were 6 bases for V and 3 bases for J; bases not matched to a gene: 3. CDR3 length: 12 residues. Looked up from germline, CDR1 is SQVTM and CDR2 is ANQGSEA. The CDR3 sequence is CSVPQGDYGYTF. CDR3 coding DNA: TGCAGCGTACCACAGGGGGACTATGGCTACACCTTC.

The chain combines TRBV2 with TRBJ1-2; D unclear. Trimming shortened V by 5 bases and J by 3 bases, and 7 bases separated the two germline ends. This CDR3 comprises 12 residues. CDR1 and CDR2 from the germline V gene are SNHLY and FYNNEI. The DNA for the CDR3 is TGTGCCAGCAGTCGCGGGGACTATGGCTACACCTTC. Translating gives CASSRGDYGYTF.

DNA for the CDR3: TGTGCCAGCGACAGGGGGGGAAAAGAGACCCAGTACTTC. Translated, it gives CASDRGGKETQYF. V is TRBV2 and J is TRBJ2-5; 9 positions match TRBD1. Germline loops: CDR1 SNHLY, CDR2 FYNNEI. V gave up 8 bases and J gave up 3 bases; unmatched junction bases: 4. The CDR3 consists of 13 residues.

This chain uses TRBV7-9 with TRBJ1-6, with D possibly being TRBD1 (6 bases). CDR1 and CDR2 from the germline V gene are SEHNR and FQNEAQ (reference sequence). The CDR3 contains 14 residues. Trimming took 3 bases from V and 7 from J, leaving 10 bases between them. The CDR3: CASSFGGLNSPLHF. CDR3 coding DNA: TGTGCCAGCAGCTTCGGGGGGCTGAATTCACCCCTCCACTTT.

The table lists this clone with a count of one. CDR3 nucleotides: TGTGCCAGTAGAGATCCCGGGACAGGGGGCCACCAGCCCCAGCATTTT. It translates to CASRDPGTGGHQPQHF. The rearrangement links TRBV19 to TRBJ1-5, with TRBD1 matching 12 bases. Looked up from germline, CDR1 is LNHDA and CDR2 is SQIVND (reference sequence). Trimming removed 6 bases from V and 7 bases from J; junction bases left unmatched: 10. CDR3 length: 16 residues.

This chain connects TRBV7-3 to TRBJ2-1; no firm D call. CDR3 size: 15 residues. V was shortened by 1 base and J by 1 base, with 8 bases between the two germline ends. The germline CDR1 and CDR2 sequences are SGHTA and FQGTGA. The CDR3 spells CASSLNSLSYNEQFF. The CDR3 nucleotides are TGTGCCAGCAGCTTAAACAGCTTATCCTACAATGAGCAGTTCTTC.

The genes are TRBV5-4 and TRBJ2-2, with 11 bases matching TRBD2. The V segment lost 4 bases and the J segment 5 bases; nucleotides outside the gene matches: 4. Germline V gives CDR1 SGHNT, CDR2 YYREEE (reference sequence). The CDR3 runs 15 residues. CDR3 bases: TGTGCCAGCAGCAGACTAGCGGGATGGACCGGGGAGCTGTTTTTT. It yields the protein CASSRLAGWTGELFF.

This chain joins TRBV29-1 and TRBJ2-5; TRBD2 matches 8 bases. The CDR3 runs 13 residues. The V gene's germline CDR1 is SQVTM and CDR2 ANQGSEA. V gave up 6 bases and J gave up 5 bases; unmatched junction bases: 8. The DNA for the CDR3 is TGCAGCGTCTCGGGAGGGGAAGTTGAGACCCAGTACTTC. Amino acid sequence: CSVSGGEVETQYF.

J is TRBJ2-7 and V is TRBV28, with 7 bases fitting TRBD2. CDR1 is MDHEN, CDR2 SYDVKM, per germline. Trimming at V came to 3 bases and at J to 13 bases, leaving 15 bases not matched to a gene. CDR3 length: 14 residues. CDR3 residues: CASSFRLAANYNYF. The DNA of the CDR3 is TGTGCCAGCAGTTTTCGGCTAGCGGCCAACTATAATTACTTC.

In this sample, this clone turned up once. V is TRBV10-3 and J is TRBJ1-6; no reliable D call. This CDR3 has 12 amino acids. With 6 bases removed from V and 5 bases from J, the gap between germline ends came to 5 bases. Looked up from germline, CDR1 is ENHRY and CDR2 is SYGVKD. CDR3 sequence: CAIRPDNSPLHF. In DNA, the CDR3 is TGTGCCATCAGACCAGATAATTCACCCCTCCACTTT.

This chain links TRBV6-6 with TRBJ2-1; maybe TRBD2 (6 bases). Germline V CDR1 and CDR2: MNHNY, SVGAGI (reference sequence). This CDR3 spans 12 amino acids. The germline V and J ends were trimmed by 6 bases and 9 bases, with 12 bases remaining between them. The CDR3 protein is CASRGQGGEQFF. CDR3 coding DNA: TGTGCCAGCAGAGGGCAGGGAGGTGAGCAGTTCTTC.

The chain employs TRBV6-5 and TRBJ2-2; a weak D match, TRBD1 (6 bases). This CDR3 has 13 residues. The germline V gene encodes CDR1 MNHEY and CDR2 SVGAGI. V was clipped by 7 bases and J by 3 bases, with 9 bases between them. This CDR3 is CASNGQYTGELFF. The CDR3 region has the DNA TGTGCCAGCAACGGACAGTACACCGGGGAGCTGTTTTTT.

This clone showed up just once. This chain joins TRBV7-3 and TRBJ2-1, with D perhaps TRBD2 (5 bases). V lost 5 bases and J 6 bases, leaving 11 bases between the germline ends. The CDR3 extends over 13 amino acids. Germline lookup yields CDR1 SGHTA and CDR2 FQGTGA. The CDR3 sequence is CASSRGLSNEQFF. CDR3 DNA: TGTGCCAGCAGCCGGGGTTTAAGCAATGAGCAGTTCTTC.